This TCR beta chain stems from a study of T cells in Graves' hyperthyroidism and ophthalmopathy. Uncontrolled infection, other autoimmune disease, pregnancy or lactation led to exclusion. Study observations and caveats: Blood also contained most expanded thyroid clonotypes above 0.001. The model made its ophthalmopathy prediction, and onset followed a median around six months later. Separation of ophthalmopathy from stable hyperthyroidism was achieved by a 13 V-J model.

Amplification targeted TCR beta CDR3 regions from RNA transcripts. The HTBI primer set drove a first-round RT-PCR of the TCR CDR3. Each CDR3 protein gets one entry after TCRdb re-called the multiplex PCR reads with MiXCR. The table lists 300,000 to 450,000 distinct CDR3 sequences, 15% to 20% of them singletons. This clonotype occurred many times. Its antigen is undetermined. J was trimmed by 3 bases and V by 3 bases; bases with no gene match: 9. The CDR3 spans 17 residues. The sample taken for sequencing was blood. The TCR was taken from a middle-aged woman with Graves' ophthalmopathy. This chain joins TRBV12-3 or TRBV12-4 and TRBJ2-5, with 11 bases lining up with TRBD2. Here the CDR3 reads CASSFSTPGLAEETQYF. CDR3 in DNA: TGTGCCAGCAGTTTCTCCACCCCGGGACTAGCGGAAGAGACCCAGTACTTC.